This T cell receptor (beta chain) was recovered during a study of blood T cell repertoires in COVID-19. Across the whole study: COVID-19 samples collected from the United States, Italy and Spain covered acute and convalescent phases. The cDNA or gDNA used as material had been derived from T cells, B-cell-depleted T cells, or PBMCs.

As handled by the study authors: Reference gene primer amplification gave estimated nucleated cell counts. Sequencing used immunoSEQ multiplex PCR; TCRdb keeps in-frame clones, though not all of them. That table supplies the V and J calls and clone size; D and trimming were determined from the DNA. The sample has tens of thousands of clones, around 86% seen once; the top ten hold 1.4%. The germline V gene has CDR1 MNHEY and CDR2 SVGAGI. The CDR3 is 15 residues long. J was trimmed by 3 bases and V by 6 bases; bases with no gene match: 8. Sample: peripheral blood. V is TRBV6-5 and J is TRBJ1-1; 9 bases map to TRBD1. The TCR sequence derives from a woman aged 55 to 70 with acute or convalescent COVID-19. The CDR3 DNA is TGTGCCAGCAGCCTTACCGGGACAGGGCACACTGAAGCTTTCTTT. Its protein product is CASSLTGTGHTEAFF.